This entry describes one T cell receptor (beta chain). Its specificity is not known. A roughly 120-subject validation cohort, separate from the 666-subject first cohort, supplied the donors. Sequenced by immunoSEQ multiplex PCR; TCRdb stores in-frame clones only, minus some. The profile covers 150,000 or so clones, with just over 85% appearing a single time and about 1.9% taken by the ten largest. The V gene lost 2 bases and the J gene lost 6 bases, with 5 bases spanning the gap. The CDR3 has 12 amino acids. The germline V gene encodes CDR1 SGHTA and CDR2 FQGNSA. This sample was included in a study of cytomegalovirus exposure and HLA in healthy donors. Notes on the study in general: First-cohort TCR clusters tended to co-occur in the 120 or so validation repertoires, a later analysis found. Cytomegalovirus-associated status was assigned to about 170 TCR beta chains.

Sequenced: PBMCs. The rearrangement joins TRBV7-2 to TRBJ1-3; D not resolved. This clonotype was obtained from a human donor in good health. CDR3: CASSLLANTIYF. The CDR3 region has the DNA TGTGCCAGCAGCTTATTGGCAAACACCATATATTTT.